These 29 T cell receptor beta chains share one sample of origin, sequenced in a study of T cells in tuberculosis (dated by TCRdb to the late 2010s). The library was generated by the immunoSEQ multiplex PCR assay. TCRdb re-hosts the immuneACCESS table, in-frame sequences only. Its copies lack some clones; in the studies checked, an unresolved V gene accounts for under half of them, and the cause for the rest is not known. Present in this sample are under 45,000 clones, nearly 95% of which were seen just once. The ten largest clonotypes hold 6.5% to 8.5% of the sample. The sample was PBMCs. The receptors were sampled from a donor between 5 and 29 years old with latent tuberculosis or without tuberculosis infection.

The genes are TRBV25-1 and TRBJ1-2; no definite D call. The CDR3 loop spans 11 amino acids. CDR1 and CDR2 (germline): MGHDK, SYGVNS. V was pared by 6 bases and J by 7 bases, with 9 bases between. The CDR3 DNA reads as TGTGCCAGCAGGCGTGATAGTGGCTACACCTTC. Its translation: CASRRDSGYTF.

V is TRBV19 and J is TRBJ2-3; TRBD1 agrees at 10 bases. The CDR3 covers 16 residues. Germline V CDR1 and CDR2: LNHDA, SQIVND (reference sequence). Trimming cost V 5 bases and J 4 bases; bases outside gene matches: 9. DNA for the CDR3: TGTGCCAGTAGTGTACCCCGGGACAGGGGACCAGATACGCAGTATTTT. Amino acids: CASSVPRDRGPDTQYF.

The chain has TRBV9 and TRBJ1-1; D is perhaps TRBD1 (6 bases). Germline CDR1 reads SGDLS; CDR2 reads YYNGEE. This CDR3 is 16 amino acids long. With 3 bases removed from V and 5 bases from J, the gap between germline ends came to 20 bases. The CDR3 reads CASSGRGQGGGTEAFF. CDR3 nucleotide sequence: TGTGCCAGCAGCGGGCGGGGGCAGGGAGGTGGGACTGAAGCTTTCTTT.

The chain is built from TRBV4-3 and TRBJ2-7; 7 nucleotides agree with TRBD2. This CDR3 is built from 14 residues. The germline V gene has CDR1 LGHNA and CDR2 YSLEER. Trimming cost V 1 base and J 7 bases; bases outside gene matches: 7. The CDR3 DNA reads as TGCGCCAGCAGCCAAGGGCTAGCGGAGAGAGAGCAGTACTTC. Protein sequence: CASSQGLAEREQYF.

The V gene is TRBV5-1, the J gene TRBJ2-7; no clear D gene. The CDR3 consists of 14 residues. Per germline, CDR1 SGHRS and CDR2 YFSETQ. V lost 2 bases to trimming and J lost 1 base, with 10 bases between them. Here the CDR3 reads CASSFYHLSYEQYF. CDR3 in DNA: TGCGCCAGCAGCTTCTACCACCTTTCCTACGAGCAGTACTTC.

The chain links TRBV5-4 to TRBJ1-2, with 12 bases aligning to TRBD1. CDR3 length: 15 amino acids. The V and J ends lost 3 bases and 2 bases, in that order; junction bases with no gene match: 2. Looked up from germline, CDR1 is SGHNT and CDR2 is YYREEE (reference sequence). The CDR3 bases are TGTGCCAGCAGCTCCGGGACAGGGGGCAACTATGGCTACACCTTC. Translating it yields CASSSGTGGNYGYTF.

Only one count was recorded for this clone. The CDR3 DNA is TGTGCCAGCAGTCCCCTTAGCACAGGGATCGATACGCAGTATTTT. Protein product: CASSPLSTGIDTQYF. This sequence joins TRBV6-4 and TRBJ2-3, with D perhaps matching TRBD1 (6 bases). Germline V CDR1 and CDR2: MRHNA, SNTAGT. The CDR3 covers 15 residues. The V end was cut by 5 bases, the J end by 6 bases, with 18 bases between.

The V gene is TRBV27, the J gene TRBJ2-3, with D maybe TRBD1 (5 bases). From germline, CDR1 is MNHEY and CDR2 SMNVEV (reference sequence). Trimming shortened V by 4 bases and J by 5 bases, and 10 bases separated the two germline ends. The CDR3 loop spans 13 amino acids. In DNA, the CDR3 is TGTGCCAGCAGTTCAGGGTTGGGAGATACGCAGTATTTT. The encoded protein is CASSSGLGDTQYF.

The chain links TRBV7-9 to TRBJ2-1; D is uncertain. Germline V gene data show CDR1 as SEHNR and CDR2 as FQNEAQ (reference sequence). The CDR3 runs 15 residues. V was trimmed by 3 bases and J by 10 bases, leaving 19 bases between them. The CDR3 sequence: CASSLPGRRVPEQFF. The CDR3 bases are TGTGCCAGCAGCTTGCCGGGTCGACGGGTTCCGGAGCAGTTCTTC.

The J gene is TRBJ2-7, the V gene TRBV4-2; 7 bases line up with TRBD1. Germline CDR1 LGHNA, CDR2 YNFKEQ. Losses at the gene ends were 5 bases for V and 6 bases for J; bases not matched to a gene: 10. The length of the CDR3 is 14 residues. CDR3 bases: TGTGCCAGCAGCGATAGACAGGGTCGGTCCGAGCAGTACTTC. Protein product: CASSDRQGRSEQYF.

Comments on this clone: One end of the junction varies from germline; a read error may be responsible. J is TRBJ1-5 and V is TRBV6-1, with D perhaps TRBD1 (5 bases). Germline-derived CDR1 and CDR2 are MNHNS and SASEGT. The CDR3 length is 14 residues. CDR3 residues: CASREGHSNQPQHF. The CDR3 nucleotides read TGTGCCAGCAGAGAAGGACATAGCAATCAGCCCCAGCATTTT.

The J gene is TRBJ1-2, the V gene TRBV5-6; D is possibly TRBD1 (6 bases). V was shortened by 4 bases and J by 7 bases, with 20 bases between the two germline ends. CDR3 length: 15 amino acids. CDR1 is SGHDT, CDR2 YYEEEE, per germline. In DNA, the CDR3 is TGTGCCAGCAGCCCGGCAGGGGTGGTGACTGGTGGCTACACCTTC. Protein: CASSPAGVVTGGYTF.

The genes are TRBV6-1 and TRBJ1-5; D is possibly TRBD1 (6 bases). Germline loops: CDR1 MNHNS, CDR2 SASEGT. The CDR3 extends over 15 amino acids. V lost 6 bases and J lost 3, with 15 bases in between. The chain's CDR3 is CASSRVGATNQPQHF. In DNA form, the CDR3 reads TGTGCCAGCAGCAGAGTGGGGGCTACCAATCAGCCCCAGCATTTT.

The chain uses TRBV13 and TRBJ1-4; 8 bases are a match to TRBD1. Germline assignment: CDR1 PRHDT and CDR2 FYEKMQ (reference sequence). V trimming: 8 bases; J trimming: 5 bases; junction bases outside the gene matches: 4. CDR3 size: 13 residues. DNA for the CDR3: TGTGCCAGCCGTGACAGGGGAAATGAAAAACTGTTTTTT. It codes for CASRDRGNEKLFF.

The genes are TRBV18 and TRBJ1-2; D unclear. V lost 0 bases, J lost 3 bases, and 14 bases lay in between. This CDR3 has 16 residues. Germline CDR1 KGHSH, CDR2 LQKENI. The CDR3 reads CASSPPFGQQHYGYTF. In nucleotides, the CDR3 is TGTGCCAGCTCACCACCGTTTGGGCAACAACACTATGGCTACACCTTC.

In DNA form, the CDR3 reads TGTGCCAGCAGCTCCGGGACAGGGGGCCTCTACGAGCAGTACTTC. Translated: CASSSGTGGLYEQYF. The rearrangement joins TRBV5-4 to TRBJ2-7, with TRBD1 identical over 12 bases. CDR3 length: 15 residues. V trimming: 3 bases; J trimming: 3 bases; junction bases outside the gene matches: 4. CDR1 is SGHNT and CDR2 is YYREEE in the germline V gene (reference sequence).

V and J are TRBV5-1 and TRBJ2-7, with D unclear. The V gene lost 0 bases and the J gene lost 0 bases, with 10 bases spanning the gap. Per germline, CDR1 SGHRS and CDR2 YFSETQ. This CDR3 spans 15 amino acids. Here the CDR3 DNA reads TGCGCCAGCAGCTTGGGACTGTGGAGCTCCTACGAGCAGTACTTC. It is translated as CASSLGLWSSYEQYF.

The chain couples TRBV5-1 to TRBJ2-4; a possible D gene is TRBD1 (6 bases). Trimming took off 4 bases at V and 0 bases at J, with 8 bases between the two ends. The CDR3 has 14 residues. The germline V gene has CDR1 SGHRS and CDR2 YFSETQ. CDR3 in DNA: TGCGCCAGCAGCCCACAGGGAGCCAAAAACATTCAGTACTTC. Translating gives CASSPQGAKNIQYF.

The rearrangement joins TRBV12-5 to TRBJ1-2, with D possibly being TRBD1 (6 bases). CDR3 length: 13 residues. V was clipped by 6 bases and J by 2 bases, with 10 bases between them. The V gene's germline CDR1 is LGHNT and CDR2 FRNRAP. The chain's CDR3 is CASGPGTNYGYTF. The DNA of the CDR3 is TGTGCTAGTGGCCCCGGGACAAACTATGGCTACACCTTC.

The rearrangement joins TRBV27 to TRBJ1-6; D is possibly TRBD1 (6 bases). This CDR3 comprises 16 residues. Germline V lookup: CDR1 MNHEY, CDR2 SMNVEV (reference sequence). V was shortened by 2 bases and J by 9 bases, with 17 bases between the two germline ends. The DNA of the CDR3 is TGTGCCAGCAGTTTAATCACAAAAAGAGGGGGTTCACCCCTCCACTTT. This gives the protein CASSLITKRGGSPLHF.

This clone has only one observation. This chain connects TRBV30 to TRBJ1-1; the D gene is possibly TRBD1 (6 bases). Germline-derived CDR1 and CDR2 are GTSNPN and SVGIG (reference sequence). Deletions cut 0 bases from V and 6 bases from J, with 8 bases between. The CDR3 is 12 amino acids. This CDR3 is CAWSVGGAEAFF. In DNA form, the CDR3 reads TGTGCCTGGAGTGTAGGGGGGGCTGAAGCTTTCTTT.

This rearrangement joins TRBV19 to TRBJ1-2; the D is unclear. The V end lost 4 bases, the J end lost 7 bases, and 16 bases lay between the germline ends. Germline V CDR1 and CDR2: LNHDA, SQIVND (reference sequence). This CDR3 is built from 14 residues. The CDR3 region has the DNA TGTGCCAGTAGTACGCAGGTCCAGGCAGTTGGCTACACCTTC. Its protein is CASSTQVQAVGYTF.

The chain recombines TRBV2 with TRBJ1-4, with D perhaps matching TRBD1 (5 bases). In germline, CDR1 is SNHLY, CDR2 FYNNEI. The length of the CDR3 is 17 residues. V shed 3 bases and J shed 4 bases, with 18 bases lying between them. The CDR3 spells CASSDSSARRDNEKLFF. CDR3 DNA sequence: TGTGCCAGCAGTGATAGCAGCGCCCGCAGGGATAATGAAAAACTGTTTTTT.

This chain connects TRBV27 to TRBJ1-2; TRBD1 matches 7 bases. This CDR3 contains 14 residues. Germline V lookup: CDR1 MNHEY, CDR2 SMNVEV (reference sequence). Trimming removed 3 bases from V and 5 bases from J; junction bases left unmatched: 6. The CDR3, as DNA: TGTGCCAGCAGTTTCGGAGGGGGCTCTTATGGCTACACCTTC. Encoded protein: CASSFGGGSYGYTF.

The gene calls are TRBV5-1 and TRBJ2-2, with 9 positions matching TRBD1. V lost 3 bases, J lost 5 bases, and 2 bases stayed unmatched. The CDR3 is 14 amino acids. CDR1 is SGHRS and CDR2 is YFSETQ in the germline V gene. This CDR3 is CASSYGTGTGELFF. Here the CDR3 DNA reads TGCGCCAGCAGCTACGGGACAGGGACCGGGGAGCTGTTTTTT. The entire variable domain, with the rest obtained from reference TRBV5-1 and TRBJ2-2, is as follows: KAGVTQTPRYLIKTRGQQVTLSCSPISGHRSVSWYQQTPGQGLQFLFEYFSETQRNKGNFPGRFSGRQFSNSRSEMNVSTLELGDSALYLCASSYGTGTGELFFGEGSRLTVL.

The chain carries TRBV6-1 and TRBJ1-2; D is unresolved. Trimming cost V 1 base and J 6 bases, with 18 bases left between them. Germline V CDR1 and CDR2: MNHNS, SASEGT. The CDR3 loop spans 16 amino acids. CDR3 loop: CASSEEASRWAHGYTF. The CDR3 DNA reads as TGTGCCAGCAGTGAAGAGGCAAGCAGGTGGGCACATGGCTACACCTTC.

The chain employs TRBV28 and TRBJ1-2; D not resolved. CDR1 and CDR2 (germline): MDHEN, SYDVKM. This CDR3 is built from 12 residues. Trimming pared 4 bases from V and 3 bases from J, leaving 6 bases between. As DNA, the CDR3 is TGTGCCAGCAGTTCGGCGGACTATGGCTACACCTTC. Amino acid sequence: CASSSADYGYTF.

This chain uses TRBV7-3 with TRBJ2-1, with 14 bases that match TRBD2. The CDR3 loop spans 17 amino acids. Per the germline V gene, CDR1 is SGHTA and CDR2 is FQGTGA. The V and J ends lost 4 bases and 4 bases, in that order; junction bases with no gene match: 6. CDR3 coding DNA: TGTGCCAGCAGCTCACGGACTAGCGGGGGGTTTTACAATGAGCAGTTCTTC. This codes for CASSSRTSGGFYNEQFF.

This rearrangement joins TRBV27 to TRBJ2-7, with TRBD1 matching 7 bases. The CDR3 has 14 residues. J lost 3 bases, V lost 5 bases, and 7 bases had no gene match. From germline, CDR1 is MNHEY and CDR2 SMNVEV (reference sequence). The CDR3 DNA reads TGTGCCAGCAGTACGCCCCGGGACAGCTACGAGCAGTACTTC. The encoded protein is CASSTPRDSYEQYF.